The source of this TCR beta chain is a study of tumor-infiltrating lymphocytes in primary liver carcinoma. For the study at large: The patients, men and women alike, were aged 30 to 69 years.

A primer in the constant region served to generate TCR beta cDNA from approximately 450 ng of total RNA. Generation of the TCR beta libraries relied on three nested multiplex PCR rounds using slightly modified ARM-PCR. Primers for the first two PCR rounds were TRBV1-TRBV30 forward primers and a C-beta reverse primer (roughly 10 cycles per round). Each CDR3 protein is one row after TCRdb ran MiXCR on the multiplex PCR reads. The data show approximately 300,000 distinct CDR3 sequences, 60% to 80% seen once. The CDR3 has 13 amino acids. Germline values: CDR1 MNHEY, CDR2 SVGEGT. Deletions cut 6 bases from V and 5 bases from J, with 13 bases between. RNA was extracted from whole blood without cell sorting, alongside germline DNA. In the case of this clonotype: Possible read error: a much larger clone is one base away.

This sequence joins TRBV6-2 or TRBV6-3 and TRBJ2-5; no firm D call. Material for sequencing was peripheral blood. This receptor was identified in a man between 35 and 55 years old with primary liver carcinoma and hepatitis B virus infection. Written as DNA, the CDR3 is TGTGCCAGCAGCTTGACCTACGAGGAGACCCAGTACTTC. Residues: CASSLTYEETQYF.